The clone carrying this TCR beta chain has ten or more counts. Antigen: not known. The data are from a study of T cells after yellow fever vaccination. Study summary: SMART-Seq v4 Ultra Low Input handled preparation of low-cell-number fractions.

Broader study findings: The booster response re-showed most primary clones: about 96% CD4, 88% CD8. Repertoires sorted by FACS could include abundant clonotypes that are contaminants from the bulk population.

It was through 5'RACE template switching that TCR cDNA was made, with a universal primer site and UMIs added. TCRdb passed the 5' RACE reads through MiXCR, listing each CDR3 protein once. The sample holds about 300,000 distinct CDR3 sequences; less than 9.5% are singletons and the top ten take about 3.5%. V was clipped by 1 base and J by 1 base, with 7 bases between them. This CDR3 spans 14 amino acids. CDR1 and CDR2 from the germline V gene are KGHSH and LQKENI. The J gene is TRBJ1-1, the V gene TRBV18, with TRBD1 as a possible D gene (5 bases). Here the sequenced sample was CD4+ T cells sorted from PBMCs, taken 5 days after the yellow fever booster vaccination. The sequence came from a man in his late teens or twenties who received the YFV17D yellow fever vaccine. In nucleotides, the CDR3 is TGTGCCAGCTCACCACAGGGGACGAACACTGAAGCTTTCTTT. It is translated as CASSPQGTNTEAFF.